Following are 13 T cell receptor beta chains from one sample sequenced in a study of control samples from healthy donors and cancer patients. TCRdb keeps only in-frame clones here, not all; method: immunoSEQ multiplex PCR. The data contain 100,000 to 120,000 clones, around 87% of them singletons. Input material: PBMCs. Source of these receptors: a woman in her sixties with lung cancer.

The table lists this clone with a few counts. The chain recombines TRBV12-3 or TRBV12-4 with TRBJ2-5; 7 bases align to TRBD2. The CDR3 loop spans 13 amino acids. Trimming removed 3 bases from V and 4 bases from J; junction bases left unmatched: 2. The DNA of the CDR3 is TGTGCCAGCAGTTTCGAGCGGGGAGAGACCCAGTACTTC. Its protein is CASSFERGETQYF.

V is TRBV6-5 and J is TRBJ2-6; D is unclear. The V end was cut by 2 bases, the J end by 0 bases, with 5 bases between. The CDR3 sequence is 15 residues long. From germline, CDR1 is MNHEY and CDR2 SVGAGI. CDR3: CASSYGISGANVLTF. CDR3 bases: TGTGCCAGCAGTTACGGGATCTCTGGGGCCAACGTCCTGACTTTC.

This chain links TRBV5-4 with TRBJ2-2; 13 nucleotides match TRBD2. Germline values: CDR1 SGHNT, CDR2 YYREEE (reference sequence). The V and J ends lost 1 base and 6 bases, in that order; junction bases with no gene match: 0. The CDR3 runs 15 residues. CDR3 amino acids: CASSLTSGGAGELFF. The CDR3, as DNA: TGTGCCAGCAGCTTGACTAGCGGGGGGGCCGGGGAGCTGTTTTTT.

CDR3 loop: CASSLVGGGRTAYGYTF. The CDR3 DNA reads TGCGCCAGCAGCCTAGTTGGGGGGGGCCGGACCGCCTATGGCTACACCTTC. The genes are TRBV4-3 and TRBJ1-2, with D possibly being TRBD1 (6 bases). With 4 bases removed from V and 4 bases from J, the gap between germline ends came to 22 bases. Looked up from germline, CDR1 is LGHNA and CDR2 is YSLEER. The CDR3 runs to 17 residues.

The CDR3 reads CASSAGGRRGDQPQHF. The CDR3 coding sequence is TGTGCCAGCAGTGCGGGGGGCAGAAGGGGGGATCAGCCCCAGCATTTT. The chain uses TRBV6-2 or TRBV6-3 and TRBJ1-5, with D perhaps TRBD1 (6 bases). The CDR3 consists of 16 residues. The V end lost 5 bases, the J end lost 5 bases, and 19 bases lay between the germline ends. The V gene's germline CDR1 is MNHEY and CDR2 SVGEGT.

V is TRBV10-3 and J is TRBJ1-2; no reliable D call. There are 11 residues in the CDR3. Trimming removed 4 bases at V and 7 bases at J, with 7 bases between. The germline CDR1 and CDR2 sequences are ENHRY and SYGVKD. The CDR3 DNA is TGTGCCATCAGTGGGGGATTTGGCTACACCTTC. As protein: CAISGGFGYTF.

The chain couples TRBV7-2 to TRBJ1-2; D is possibly TRBD1 (6 bases). Germline CDR1 SGHTA, CDR2 FQGNSA. This CDR3 region has 14 residues. V was cut by 5 bases and J by 6 bases, with 16 bases left in between. CDR3 in amino acids: CASSARQETDGYTF. The CDR3 DNA reads as TGTGCCAGCAGCGCTAGACAGGAAACAGATGGCTACACCTTC.

The sample holds a few counts of this clone. The J gene is TRBJ2-7, the V gene TRBV10-3; D is possibly TRBD2 (6 bases). The ends were cut back, 3 bases at V and 7 bases at J, with 19 bases in the middle. The germline CDR1 and CDR2 sequences are ENHRY and SYGVKD. The CDR3 runs to 15 residues. The CDR3 nucleotides read TGTGCCATCAGTGAAACCATCGACGACGGAGGGGAGCAGTACTTC. Protein: CAISETIDDGGEQYF.

This clone was picked up a small number of times. The V and J genes are TRBV27 and TRBJ2-3, with 10 bases lining up with TRBD1. This CDR3 region has 16 residues. The germline gives CDR1 MNHEY, CDR2 SMNVEV (reference sequence). J was trimmed by 1 base and V by 6 bases; bases with no gene match: 7. The CDR3 DNA is TGTGCCAGCAGCACCGACAGGGGGCGGCGCACAGATACGCAGTATTTT. Its protein product is CASSTDRGRRTDTQYF.

The sample holds one count of this clone. The CDR3 DNA sequence: TGTGCCAGTAAATTGGAGGTCTTGAACACCGGGGAGCTGTTTTTT. Residues: CASKLEVLNTGELFF. The chain joins TRBV19 to TRBJ2-2; D may be TRBD2 (5 bases). Germline V gene sequence: CDR1 LNHDA, CDR2 SQIVND (reference sequence). Trimming took off 7 bases at V and 1 base at J, with 13 bases between the two ends. This CDR3 has 15 residues.

The chain uses TRBV11-3 and TRBJ2-3; 7 positions match TRBD2. The V gene end was trimmed by 0 bases and the J gene end by 5 bases; junction bases not matched to a gene: 2. The V gene's germline CDR1 is SGHNT and CDR2 YENEEA. CDR3 length: 14 amino acids. CDR3 sequence (DNA): TGTGCCAGCAGCTTAGATGGGGAGGGAGATACGCAGTATTTT. It codes for CASSLDGEGDTQYF.

This sequence joins TRBV6-5 and TRBJ1-1, with TRBD1 as a possible D gene (5 bases). The CDR3 runs to 14 residues. Deletions cut 4 bases from V and 7 bases from J, with 16 bases between. Per the germline V gene, CDR1 is MNHEY and CDR2 is SVGAGI. CDR3 bases: TGTGCCAGCAGTTTACGCCGGGACTTAATTGAAGCTTTCTTT. Translating it yields CASSLRRDLIEAFF.

V and J are TRBV10-3 and TRBJ2-7, with 10 bases aligning to TRBD1. The CDR3 has 15 residues. Germline values: CDR1 ENHRY, CDR2 SYGVKD. V lost 3 bases, J lost 5 bases, and 7 bases stayed unmatched. This CDR3 reads CAISDSSGTGDEQYF. DNA of the CDR3: TGTGCCATCAGTGATTCATCCGGGACAGGGGACGAGCAGTACTTC.